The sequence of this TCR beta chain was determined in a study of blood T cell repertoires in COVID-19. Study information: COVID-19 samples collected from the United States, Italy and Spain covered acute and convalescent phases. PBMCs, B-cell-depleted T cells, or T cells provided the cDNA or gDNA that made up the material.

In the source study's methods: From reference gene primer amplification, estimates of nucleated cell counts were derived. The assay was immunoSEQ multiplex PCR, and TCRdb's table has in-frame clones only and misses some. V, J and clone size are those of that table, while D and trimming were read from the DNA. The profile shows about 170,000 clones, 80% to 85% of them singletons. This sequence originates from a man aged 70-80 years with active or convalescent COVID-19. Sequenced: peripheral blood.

The CDR3 sequence: CASSSGSGSLNEQFF. CDR3 DNA sequence: TGTGCCAGCAGTTCGGGTAGCGGGTCCCTCAATGAGCAGTTCTTC. The rearrangement links TRBV28 to TRBJ2-1, with 7 bases identical to TRBD2. CDR3 length: 15 residues. With V trimmed by 4 bases and J by 6 bases, 9 bases remained unmatched. Germline V gene lookup returns CDR1 MDHEN and CDR2 SYDVKM.